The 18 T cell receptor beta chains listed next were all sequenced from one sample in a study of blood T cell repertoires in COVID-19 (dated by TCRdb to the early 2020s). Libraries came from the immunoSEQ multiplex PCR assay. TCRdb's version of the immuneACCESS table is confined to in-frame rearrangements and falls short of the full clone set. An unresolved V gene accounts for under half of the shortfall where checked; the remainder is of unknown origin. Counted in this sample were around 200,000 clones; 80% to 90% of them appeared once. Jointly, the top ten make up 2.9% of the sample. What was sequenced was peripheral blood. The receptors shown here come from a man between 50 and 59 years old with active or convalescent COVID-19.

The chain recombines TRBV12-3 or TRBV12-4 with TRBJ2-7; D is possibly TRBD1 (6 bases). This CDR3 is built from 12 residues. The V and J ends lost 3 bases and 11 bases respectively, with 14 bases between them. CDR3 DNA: TGTGCCAGCAGTTTTGCAGGGGCGGACAAGTACTTC. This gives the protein CASSFAGADKYF.

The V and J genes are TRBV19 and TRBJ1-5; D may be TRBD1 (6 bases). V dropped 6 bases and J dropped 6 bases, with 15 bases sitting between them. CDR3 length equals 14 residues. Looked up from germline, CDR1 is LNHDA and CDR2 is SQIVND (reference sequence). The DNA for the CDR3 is TGTGCCAGTAGCCTGGACAGTAGGAGTCAGCCCCAGCATTTT. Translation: CASSLDSRSQPQHF. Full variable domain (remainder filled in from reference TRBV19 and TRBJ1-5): DGGITQSPKYLFRKEGQNVTLSCEQNLNHDAMYWYRQDPGQGLRLIYYSQIVNDFQKGDIAEGYSVSREKKESFPLTVTSAQKNPTAFYLCASSLDSRSQPQHFGDGTRLSIL.

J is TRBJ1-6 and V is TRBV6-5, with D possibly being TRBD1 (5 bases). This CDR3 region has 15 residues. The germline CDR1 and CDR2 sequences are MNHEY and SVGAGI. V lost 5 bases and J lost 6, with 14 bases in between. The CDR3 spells CASSNQGGGNSPLHF. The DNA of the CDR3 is TGTGCCAGCAGTAATCAGGGAGGTGGTAATTCACCCCTCCACTTT.

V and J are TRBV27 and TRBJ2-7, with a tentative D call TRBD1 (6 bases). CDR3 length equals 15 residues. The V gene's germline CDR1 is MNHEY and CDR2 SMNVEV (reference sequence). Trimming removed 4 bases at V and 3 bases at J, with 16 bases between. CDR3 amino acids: CASSWTTGTIYEQYF. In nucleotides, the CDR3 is TGTGCCAGCAGTTGGACGACAGGAACGATCTACGAGCAGTACTTC.

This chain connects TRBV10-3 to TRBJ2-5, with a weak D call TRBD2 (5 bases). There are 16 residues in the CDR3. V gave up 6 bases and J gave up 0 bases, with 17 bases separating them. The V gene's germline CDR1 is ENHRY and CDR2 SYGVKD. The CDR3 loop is CAIRGSGSGNQETQYF. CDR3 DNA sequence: TGTGCCATCAGGGGTTCGGGATCGGGTAACCAAGAGACCCAGTACTTC.

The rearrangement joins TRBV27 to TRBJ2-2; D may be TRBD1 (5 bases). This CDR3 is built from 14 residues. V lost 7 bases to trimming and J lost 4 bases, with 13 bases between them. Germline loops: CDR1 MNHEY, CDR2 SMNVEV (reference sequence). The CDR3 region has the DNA TGTGCCAGCACCCATGGGCAGGGCACCGGGGAGCTGTTTTTT. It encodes CASTHGQGTGELFF.

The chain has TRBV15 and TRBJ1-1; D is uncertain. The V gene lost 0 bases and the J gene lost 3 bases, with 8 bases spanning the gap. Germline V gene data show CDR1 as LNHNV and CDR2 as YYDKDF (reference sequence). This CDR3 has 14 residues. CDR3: CATSRDSGYTEAFF. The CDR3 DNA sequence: TGTGCCACCAGCAGAGATTCGGGGTACACTGAAGCTTTCTTT.

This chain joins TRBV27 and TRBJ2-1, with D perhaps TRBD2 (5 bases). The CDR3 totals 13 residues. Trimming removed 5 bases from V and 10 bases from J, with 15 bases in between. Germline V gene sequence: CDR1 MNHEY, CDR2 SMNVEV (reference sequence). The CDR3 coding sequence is TGTGCCAGCAGTCTTCTGAGCGGACCGGAGCAGTTCTTC. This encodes CASSLLSGPEQFF.

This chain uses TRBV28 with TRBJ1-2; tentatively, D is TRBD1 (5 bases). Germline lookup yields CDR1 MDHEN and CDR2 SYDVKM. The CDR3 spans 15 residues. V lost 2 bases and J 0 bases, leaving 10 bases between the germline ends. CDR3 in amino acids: CASSLNQGSNYGYTF. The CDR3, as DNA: TGTGCCAGCAGTTTAAATCAGGGATCTAACTATGGCTACACCTTC.

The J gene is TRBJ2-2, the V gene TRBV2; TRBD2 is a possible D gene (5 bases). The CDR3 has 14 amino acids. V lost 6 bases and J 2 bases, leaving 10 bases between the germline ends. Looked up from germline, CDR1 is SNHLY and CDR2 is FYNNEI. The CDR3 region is CASRVGLNTGELFF. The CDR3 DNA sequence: TGTGCCAGCAGAGTAGGACTTAACACCGGGGAGCTGTTTTTT.

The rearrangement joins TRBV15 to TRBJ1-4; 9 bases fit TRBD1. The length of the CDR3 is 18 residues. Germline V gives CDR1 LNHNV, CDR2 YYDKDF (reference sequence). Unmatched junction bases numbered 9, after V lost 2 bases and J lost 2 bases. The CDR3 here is CATSRQFTGGLTNEKLFF. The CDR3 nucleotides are TGTGCCACCAGCAGACAATTTACAGGGGGCTTGACTAATGAAAAACTGTTTTTT.

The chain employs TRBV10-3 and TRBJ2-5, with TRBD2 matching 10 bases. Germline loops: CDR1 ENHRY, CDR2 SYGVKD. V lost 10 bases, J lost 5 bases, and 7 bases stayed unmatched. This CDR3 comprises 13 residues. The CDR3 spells CATKREGHETQYF. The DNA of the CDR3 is TGTGCCACCAAGCGGGAGGGCCATGAGACCCAGTACTTC.

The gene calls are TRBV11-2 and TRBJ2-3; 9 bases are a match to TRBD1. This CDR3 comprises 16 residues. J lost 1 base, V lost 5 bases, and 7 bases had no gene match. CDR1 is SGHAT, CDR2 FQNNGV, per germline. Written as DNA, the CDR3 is TGTGCCAGCAGCCAATCGTGGACAGGGGGCACAGATACGCAGTATTTT. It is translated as CASSQSWTGGTDTQYF.

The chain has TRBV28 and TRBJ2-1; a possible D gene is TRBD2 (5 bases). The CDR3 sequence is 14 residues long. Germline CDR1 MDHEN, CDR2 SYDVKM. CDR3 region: CIASDFRVGHEQFF. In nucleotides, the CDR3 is TGTATAGCCTCGGACTTCCGGGTGGGCCATGAGCAGTTCTTC.

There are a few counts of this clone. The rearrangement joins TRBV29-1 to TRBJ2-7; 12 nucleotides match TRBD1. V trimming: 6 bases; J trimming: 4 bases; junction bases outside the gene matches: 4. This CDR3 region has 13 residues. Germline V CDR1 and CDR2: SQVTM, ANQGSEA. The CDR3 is CSVEGQGAYEQYF. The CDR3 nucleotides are TGCAGCGTGGAGGGACAGGGGGCTTACGAGCAGTACTTC.

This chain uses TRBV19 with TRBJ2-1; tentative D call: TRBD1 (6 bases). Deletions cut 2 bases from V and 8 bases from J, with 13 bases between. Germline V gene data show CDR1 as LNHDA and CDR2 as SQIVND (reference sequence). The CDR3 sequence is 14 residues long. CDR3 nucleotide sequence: TGTGCCAGTAGTATAAGTGGGGGCTTGGATGAGCAGTTCTTC. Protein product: CASSISGGLDEQFF. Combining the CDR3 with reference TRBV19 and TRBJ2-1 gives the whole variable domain DGGITQSPKYLFRKEGQNVTLSCEQNLNHDAMYWYRQDPGQGLRLIYYSQIVNDFQKGDIAEGYSVSREKKESFPLTVTSAQKNPTAFYLCASSISGGLDEQFFGPGTRLTVL.

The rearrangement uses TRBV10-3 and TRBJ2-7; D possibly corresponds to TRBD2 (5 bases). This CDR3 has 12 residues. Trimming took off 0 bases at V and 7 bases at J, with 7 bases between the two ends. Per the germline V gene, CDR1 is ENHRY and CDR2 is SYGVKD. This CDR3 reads CAISESTGEQYF. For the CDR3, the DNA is TGTGCCATCAGTGAGTCGACGGGGGAGCAGTACTTC.

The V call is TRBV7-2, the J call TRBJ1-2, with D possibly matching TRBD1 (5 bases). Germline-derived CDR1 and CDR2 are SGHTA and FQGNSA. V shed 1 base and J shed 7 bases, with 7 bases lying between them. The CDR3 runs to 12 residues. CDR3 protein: CASSLVGVGYTF. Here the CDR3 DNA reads TGTGCCAGCAGCTTAGTAGGGGTTGGCTACACCTTC.